This T cell receptor (beta chain) was sequenced in a study of blood T cell repertoires in COVID-19. For the study at large: Acute and convalescent COVID-19 specimens originated in the United States, Italy and Spain.

Authors' methods: Estimation of nucleated cell counts relied on the amplification of reference gene primers. The method was immunoSEQ multiplex PCR; TCRdb's version includes in-frame clones alone and lacks a portion of them. V and J calls and clone size are as listed in that table; D and trimming were resolved from the DNA. The sample lists 71,000 or so clones, roughly nine tenths occurring once. The V and J ends lost 0 bases and 3 bases, in that order; junction bases with no gene match: 8. CDR1 KGHSH and CDR2 LQKENI come from the germline V gene. The CDR3 extends over 16 amino acids. Sequencing was done on a sample of peripheral blood. The chain employs TRBV18 and TRBJ2-7; 7 bases agree with TRBD1. The TCR sequence derives from an elderly man in a cohort sampled during active COVID-19. Written as DNA, the CDR3 is TGTGCCAGCTCACCACCTTATCCCGGGACAGACTACGAGCAGTACTTC. The encoded protein is CASSPPYPGTDYEQYF.